The following is a T cell receptor beta chain sequence with its context. No cognate antigen has been identified for it. Nothing much larger sits one base from this clone, and base qualities are not available. The CDR3 runs 14 residues from the cysteine to the phenylalanine. Only the CDR3 part of the read is kept: 42 bases, read in frame from the first base. CDR1 and CDR2 were assigned from the germline V gene as SGHRS and YFSETQ. The V end loses 2 bases and the J end loses 5 bases, and a stretch of 13 bases separates them. This sample is drawn from a study of blood T cell repertoires in COVID-19 (dated by TCRdb to about 2020). Regarding the research as a whole: Samples covering the acute and convalescent phases of COVID-19 were provided by collaborators in the United States, Italy and Spain. The samples were drawn from the first 160 participants of the ongoing ImmuneRACE study and from under 1,500 subjects provided by 6 global collaborators. The material from the prospective study consisted of cDNA or gDNA derived from T cells, B-cell-depleted T cells, or PBMCs. The repertoires were released in a freely available public database meant as a resource for research on the immune response to SARS-CoV-2. A de-identified subject ID, COVID-19 status, age in years and sex were almost always included in the sample metadata. HLA class I and class II types, where available, came from metadata supplied by the sample provider rather than from assay-based typing. Deeply sampled blood TCRbeta repertoires from subjects exposed to, actively infected with, or recovered from COVID-19 were included in the dataset.

The immunoSEQ Assay, a bias-controlled multiplex PCR, was used to amplify TCRbeta CDR3 regions from genomic DNA. On the authors' methods: Nucleated cell counts per sample were estimated from amplification of reference gene primers within the assay. To quantify the absolute abundance of each unique TCRbeta CDR3 rearrangement, sequence reads were collapsed and filtered. For each sample, productive Simpson clonality was calculated by taking the square root of Simpson's diversity index across productive rearrangements. The table was pulled from immuneACCESS by TCRdb, which kept in-frame rearrangements only. Such tables lose some clones; where checked, under half of the loss comes from unresolved V genes, and the rest has no known cause. V and J calls and clone size are as listed in that table; D and trimming were resolved from the DNA. The sample table lists about 75,000 clones, about 91% of them with a count of one. The biggest ten clones account for almost 6.5% of the sample.

Collaborating institutions collected whole blood in K2EDTA tubes following their own protocols. For TCRbeta analysis, collaborators shipped samples as frozen whole blood, isolated PBMCs, or DNA extracted from either of those sample types. Results and caveats for the whole study, not just this receptor: The amount of clinical and demographic metadata varied by source and participant and was provided uncurated.

The TCR was taken from a woman between 50 and 59 years old with acute or convalescent COVID-19. Input material: peripheral blood. Rearrangement joined TRBV5-1 to TRBJ2-5; the D region possibly corresponds to TRBD1 (6 bases align). The DNA sequence is given as TGCGCCAGCAGCTTATCGACAGGTCAGGAGACCCAGTACTTC. Its amino acids are CASSLSTGQETQYF.